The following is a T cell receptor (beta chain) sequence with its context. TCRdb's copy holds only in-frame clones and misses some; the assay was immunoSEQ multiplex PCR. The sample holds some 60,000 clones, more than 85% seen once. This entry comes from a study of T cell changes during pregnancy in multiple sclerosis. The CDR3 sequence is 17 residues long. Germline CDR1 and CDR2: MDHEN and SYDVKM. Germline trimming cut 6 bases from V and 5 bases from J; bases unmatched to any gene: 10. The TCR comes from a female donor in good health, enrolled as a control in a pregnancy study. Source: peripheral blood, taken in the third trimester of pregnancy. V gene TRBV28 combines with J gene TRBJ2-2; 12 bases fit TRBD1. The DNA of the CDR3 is TGTGCCAGCAGAGAAGGGACAGGGGGCACAAGGACCGGGGAGCTGTTTTTT. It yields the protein CASREGTGGTRTGELFF.